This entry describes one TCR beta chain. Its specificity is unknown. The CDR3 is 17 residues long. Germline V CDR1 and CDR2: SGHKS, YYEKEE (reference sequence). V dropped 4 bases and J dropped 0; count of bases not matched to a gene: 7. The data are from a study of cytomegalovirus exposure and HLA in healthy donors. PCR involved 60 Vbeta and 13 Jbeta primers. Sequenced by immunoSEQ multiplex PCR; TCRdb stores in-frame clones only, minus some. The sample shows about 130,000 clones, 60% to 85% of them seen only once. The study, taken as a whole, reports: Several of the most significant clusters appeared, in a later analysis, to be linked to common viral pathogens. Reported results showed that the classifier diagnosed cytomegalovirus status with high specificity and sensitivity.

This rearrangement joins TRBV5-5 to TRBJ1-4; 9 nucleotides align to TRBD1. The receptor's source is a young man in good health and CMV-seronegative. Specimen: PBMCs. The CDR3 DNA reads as TGTGCCAGCAGCCTGGGACAGGGATGGGCAACTAATGAAAAACTGTTTTTT. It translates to CASSLGQGWATNEKLFF.